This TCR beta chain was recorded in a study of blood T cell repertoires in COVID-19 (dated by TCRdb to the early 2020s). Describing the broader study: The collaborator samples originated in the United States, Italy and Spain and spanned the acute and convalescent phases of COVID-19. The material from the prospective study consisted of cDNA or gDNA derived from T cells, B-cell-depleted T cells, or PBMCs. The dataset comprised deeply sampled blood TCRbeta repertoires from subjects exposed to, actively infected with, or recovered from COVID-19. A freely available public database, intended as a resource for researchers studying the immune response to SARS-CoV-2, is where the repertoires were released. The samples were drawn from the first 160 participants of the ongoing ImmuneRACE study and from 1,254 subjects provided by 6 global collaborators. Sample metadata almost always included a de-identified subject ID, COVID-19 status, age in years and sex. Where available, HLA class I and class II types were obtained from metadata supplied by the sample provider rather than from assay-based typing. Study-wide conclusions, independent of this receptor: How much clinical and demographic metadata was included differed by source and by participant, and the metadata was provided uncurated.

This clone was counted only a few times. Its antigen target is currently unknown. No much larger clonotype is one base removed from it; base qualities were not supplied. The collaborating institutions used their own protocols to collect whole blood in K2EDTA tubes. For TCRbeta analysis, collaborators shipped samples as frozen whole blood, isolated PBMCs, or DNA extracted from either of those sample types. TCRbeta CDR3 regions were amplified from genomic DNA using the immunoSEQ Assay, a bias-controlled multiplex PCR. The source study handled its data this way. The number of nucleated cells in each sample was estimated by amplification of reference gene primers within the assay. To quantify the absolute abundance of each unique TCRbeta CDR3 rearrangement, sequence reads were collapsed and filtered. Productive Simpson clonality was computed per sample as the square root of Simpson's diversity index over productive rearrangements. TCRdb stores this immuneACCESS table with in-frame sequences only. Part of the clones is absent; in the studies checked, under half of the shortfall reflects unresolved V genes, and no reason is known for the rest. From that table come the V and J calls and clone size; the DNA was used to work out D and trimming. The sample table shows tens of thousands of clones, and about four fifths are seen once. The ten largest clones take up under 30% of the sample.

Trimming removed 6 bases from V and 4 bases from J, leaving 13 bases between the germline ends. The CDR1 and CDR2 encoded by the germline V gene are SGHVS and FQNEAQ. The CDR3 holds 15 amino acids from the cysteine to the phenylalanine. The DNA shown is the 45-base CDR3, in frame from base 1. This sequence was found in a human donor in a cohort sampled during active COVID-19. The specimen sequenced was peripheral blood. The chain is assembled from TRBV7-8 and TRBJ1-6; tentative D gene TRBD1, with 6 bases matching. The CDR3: CASSPSTGYNSPLHF. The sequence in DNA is TGTGCCAGCAGTCCATCGACAGGATATAATTCACCCCTCCACTTT.